This T cell receptor (beta chain) was sequenced for a study of blood T cell repertoires in COVID-19. At the level of the study: Specimens from acute and convalescent COVID-19 originated in the United States, Italy and Spain.

V lost 2 bases and J lost 0, with 8 bases in between. This CDR3 is 14 amino acids long. Germline assignment: CDR1 SGDLS and CDR2 YYNGEE. A single count supports this clone. Some clones are missing from TCRdb's copy, which holds only in-frame ones; the method was immunoSEQ multiplex PCR. The data contain 80,000 to 100,000 clones, roughly 82% of them singletons. The sequence derives from a man aged 65 to 85 with active or convalescent COVID-19. The sequencing input was peripheral blood. The chain uses TRBV9 and TRBJ1-1; tentative D call: TRBD1 (6 bases). The CDR3: CASSVGTLNTEAFF. CDR3 bases: TGTGCCAGCAGCGTGGGGACATTGAACACTGAAGCTTTCTTT.